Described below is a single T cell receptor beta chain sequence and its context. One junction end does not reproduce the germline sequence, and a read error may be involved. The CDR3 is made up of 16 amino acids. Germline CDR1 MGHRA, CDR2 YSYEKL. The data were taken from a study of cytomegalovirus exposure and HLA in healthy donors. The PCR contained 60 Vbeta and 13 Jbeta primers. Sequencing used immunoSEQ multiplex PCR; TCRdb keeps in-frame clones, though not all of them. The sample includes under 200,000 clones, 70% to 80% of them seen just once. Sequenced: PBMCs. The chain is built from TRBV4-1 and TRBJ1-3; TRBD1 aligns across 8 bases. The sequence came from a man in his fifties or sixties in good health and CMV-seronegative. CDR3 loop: CASSQGTGSSGSTIYF. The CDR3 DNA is TGCGCCAGCAGCCAAGGGACAGGGAGCTCTGGAAGCACCATATATTTT.